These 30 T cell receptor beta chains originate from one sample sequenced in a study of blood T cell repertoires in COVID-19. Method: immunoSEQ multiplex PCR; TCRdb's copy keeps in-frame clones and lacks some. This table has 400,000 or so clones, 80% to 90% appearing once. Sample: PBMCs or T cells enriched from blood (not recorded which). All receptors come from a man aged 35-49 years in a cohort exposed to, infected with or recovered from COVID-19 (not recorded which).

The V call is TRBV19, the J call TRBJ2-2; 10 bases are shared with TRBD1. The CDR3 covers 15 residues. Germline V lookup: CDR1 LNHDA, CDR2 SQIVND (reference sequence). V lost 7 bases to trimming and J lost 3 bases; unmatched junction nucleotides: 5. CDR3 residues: CASTRTGGDTGELFF. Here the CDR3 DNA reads TGTGCCAGTACCCGGACAGGGGGGGACACCGGGGAGCTGTTTTTT. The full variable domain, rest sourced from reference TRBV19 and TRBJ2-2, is DGGITQSPKYLFRKEGQNVTLSCEQNLNHDAMYWYRQDPGQGLRLIYYSQIVNDFQKGDIAEGYSVSREKKESFPLTVTSAQKNPTAFYLCASTRTGGDTGELFFGEGSRLTVL.

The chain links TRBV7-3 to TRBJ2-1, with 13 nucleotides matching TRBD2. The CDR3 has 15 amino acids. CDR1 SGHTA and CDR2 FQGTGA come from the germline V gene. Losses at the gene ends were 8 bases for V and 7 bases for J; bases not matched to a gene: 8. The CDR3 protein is CASGKGLAGYNEQFF. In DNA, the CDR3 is TGTGCCAGCGGCAAGGGACTAGCGGGGTATAATGAGCAGTTCTTC.

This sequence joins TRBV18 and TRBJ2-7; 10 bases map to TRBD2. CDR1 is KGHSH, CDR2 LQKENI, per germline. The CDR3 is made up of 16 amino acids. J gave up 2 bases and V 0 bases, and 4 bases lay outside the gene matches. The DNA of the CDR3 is TGTGCCAGCTCACCACCGGCTAGCGGGAGCCCCTACGAGCAGTACTTC. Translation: CASSPPASGSPYEQYF.

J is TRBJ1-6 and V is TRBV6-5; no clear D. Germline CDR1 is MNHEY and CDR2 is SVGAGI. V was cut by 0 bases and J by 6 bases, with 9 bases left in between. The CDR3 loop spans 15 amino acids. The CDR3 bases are TGTGCCAGCAGTTACTCTGGGCAGATTAATTCACCCCTCCACTTT. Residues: CASSYSGQINSPLHF.

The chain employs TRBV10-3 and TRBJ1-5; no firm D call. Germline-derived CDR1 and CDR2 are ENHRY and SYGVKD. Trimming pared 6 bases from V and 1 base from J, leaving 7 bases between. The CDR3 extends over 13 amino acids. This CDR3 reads CAISLDSNQPQHF. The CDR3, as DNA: TGTGCCATCAGCCTAGACAGCAATCAGCCCCAGCATTTT.

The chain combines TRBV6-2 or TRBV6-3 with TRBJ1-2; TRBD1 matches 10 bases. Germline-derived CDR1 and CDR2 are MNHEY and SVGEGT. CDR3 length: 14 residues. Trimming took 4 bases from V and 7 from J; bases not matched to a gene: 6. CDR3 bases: TGTGCCAGCAGTTCCAGACAGGGGGCTGTTGGCTACACCTTC. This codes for CASSSRQGAVGYTF.

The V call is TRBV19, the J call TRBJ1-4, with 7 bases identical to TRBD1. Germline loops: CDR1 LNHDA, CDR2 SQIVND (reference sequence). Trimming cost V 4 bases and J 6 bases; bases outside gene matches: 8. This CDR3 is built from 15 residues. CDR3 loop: CASSTTGAGHEKLFF. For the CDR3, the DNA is TGTGCCAGTAGTACAACAGGGGCGGGGCATGAAAAACTGTTTTTT.

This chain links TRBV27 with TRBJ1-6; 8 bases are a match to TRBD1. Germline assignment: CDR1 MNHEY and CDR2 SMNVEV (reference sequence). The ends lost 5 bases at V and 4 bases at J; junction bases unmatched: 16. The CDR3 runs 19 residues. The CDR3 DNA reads TGTGCCAGCAGTCAACGCAAGGGCACCACAGGGGGTTATAATTCACCCCTCCACTTT. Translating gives CASSQRKGTTGGYNSPLHF.

The CDR3 is CASSGTEETQYF. CDR3 sequence (DNA): TGTGCCAGCAGTGGGACAGAAGAGACCCAGTACTTC. The chain employs TRBV6-2 or TRBV6-3 and TRBJ2-5; TRBD1 agrees at 7 bases. The CDR3 is 12 residues long. V shed 5 bases and J 3 bases; nucleotides not matched to a gene: 0. Germline CDR1 reads MNHEY; CDR2 reads SVGEGT.

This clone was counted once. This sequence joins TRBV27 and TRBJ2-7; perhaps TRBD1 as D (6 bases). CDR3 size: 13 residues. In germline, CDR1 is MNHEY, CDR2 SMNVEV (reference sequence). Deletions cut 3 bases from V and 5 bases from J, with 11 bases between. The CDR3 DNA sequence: TGTGCCAGCAGTTTTAGCAGGGGCAACGAGCAGTACTTC. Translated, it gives CASSFSRGNEQYF.

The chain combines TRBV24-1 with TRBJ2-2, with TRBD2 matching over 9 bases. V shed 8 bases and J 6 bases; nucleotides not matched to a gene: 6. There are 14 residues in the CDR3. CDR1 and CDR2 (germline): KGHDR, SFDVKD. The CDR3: CATTESGRPGELFF. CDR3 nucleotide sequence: TGTGCCACCACCGAGAGCGGGAGGCCCGGGGAGCTGTTTTTT.

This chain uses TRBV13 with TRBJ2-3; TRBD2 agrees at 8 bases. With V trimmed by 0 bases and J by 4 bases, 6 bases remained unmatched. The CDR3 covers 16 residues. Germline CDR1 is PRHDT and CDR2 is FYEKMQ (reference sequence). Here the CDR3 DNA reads TGTGCCAGCAGCTTAGGGACGGGAGGGAGGGCAGATACGCAGTATTTT. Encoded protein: CASSLGTGGRADTQYF.

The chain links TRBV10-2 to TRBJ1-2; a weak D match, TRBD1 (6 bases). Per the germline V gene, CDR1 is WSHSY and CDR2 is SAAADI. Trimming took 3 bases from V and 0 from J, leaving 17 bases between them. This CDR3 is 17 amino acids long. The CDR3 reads CASSDPGQLWANYGYTF. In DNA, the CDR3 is TGCGCCAGCAGTGACCCAGGACAGCTATGGGCTAACTATGGCTACACCTTC.

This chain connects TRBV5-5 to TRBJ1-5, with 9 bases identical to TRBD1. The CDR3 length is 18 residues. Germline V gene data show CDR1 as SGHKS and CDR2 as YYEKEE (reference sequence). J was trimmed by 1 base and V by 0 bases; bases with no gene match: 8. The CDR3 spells CASSLGPGQGGSNQPQHF. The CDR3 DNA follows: TGTGCCAGCAGCTTGGGACCGGGACAGGGTGGGAGCAATCAGCCCCAGCATTTT.

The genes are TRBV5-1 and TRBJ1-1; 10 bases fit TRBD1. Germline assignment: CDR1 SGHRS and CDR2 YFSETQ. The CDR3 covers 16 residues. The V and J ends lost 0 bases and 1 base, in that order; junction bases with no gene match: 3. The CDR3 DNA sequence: TGCGCCAGCAGCTTGGACGGACAGGGGGAGAACACTGAAGCTTTCTTT. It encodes CASSLDGQGENTEAFF.

This chain's CDR3 is CATRRDRDEKLFF. CDR3 in DNA: TGTGCCACACGCCGGGACAGGGATGAAAAACTGTTTTTT. The chain is built from TRBV28 and TRBJ1-4; 9 bases agree with TRBD1. Losses at the gene ends were 10 bases for V and 6 bases for J; bases not matched to a gene: 6. The CDR3 consists of 13 residues. In germline, CDR1 is MDHEN, CDR2 SYDVKM.

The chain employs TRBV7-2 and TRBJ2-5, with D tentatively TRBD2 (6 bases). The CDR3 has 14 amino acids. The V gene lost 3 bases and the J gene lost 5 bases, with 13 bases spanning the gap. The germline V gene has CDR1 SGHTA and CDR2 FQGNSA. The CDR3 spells CASSFSLRGETQYF. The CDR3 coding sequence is TGTGCCAGCAGCTTCTCCTTACGGGGGGAGACCCAGTACTTC.

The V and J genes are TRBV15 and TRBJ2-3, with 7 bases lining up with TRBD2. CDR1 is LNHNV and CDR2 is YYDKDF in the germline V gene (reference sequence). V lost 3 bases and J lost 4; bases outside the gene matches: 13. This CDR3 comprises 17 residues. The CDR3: CATSRSSGGGLADTQYF. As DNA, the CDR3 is TGTGCCACCAGCAGGTCCAGTGGGGGAGGGCTCGCAGATACGCAGTATTTT.

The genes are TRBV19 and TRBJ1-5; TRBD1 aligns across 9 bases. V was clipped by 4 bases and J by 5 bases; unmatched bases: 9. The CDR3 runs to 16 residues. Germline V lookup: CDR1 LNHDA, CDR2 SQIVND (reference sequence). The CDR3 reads CASSTTDRGSHQPQHF. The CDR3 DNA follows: TGTGCCAGTAGTACAACAGACAGGGGGAGCCATCAGCCCCAGCATTTT.

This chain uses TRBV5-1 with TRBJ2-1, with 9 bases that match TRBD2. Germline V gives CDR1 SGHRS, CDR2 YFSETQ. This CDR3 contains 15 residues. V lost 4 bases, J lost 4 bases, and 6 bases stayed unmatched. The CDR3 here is CASSHSGSEYNEQFF. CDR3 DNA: TGCGCCAGCAGCCATAGCGGGAGCGAGTACAATGAGCAGTTCTTC.

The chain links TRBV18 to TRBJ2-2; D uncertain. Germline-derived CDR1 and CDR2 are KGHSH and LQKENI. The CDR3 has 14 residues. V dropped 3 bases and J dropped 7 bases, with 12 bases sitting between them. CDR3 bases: TGTGCCAGCTCACCTCTAGTGGTTGGCGGGGAGCTGTTTTTT. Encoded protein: CASSPLVVGGELFF.

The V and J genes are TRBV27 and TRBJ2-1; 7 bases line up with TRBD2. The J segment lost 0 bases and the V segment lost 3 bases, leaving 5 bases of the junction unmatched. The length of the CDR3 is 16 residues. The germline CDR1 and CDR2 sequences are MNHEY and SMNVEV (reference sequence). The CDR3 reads CASSLWGEGSYNEQFF. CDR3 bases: TGTGCCAGCAGTTTGTGGGGGGAGGGCTCCTACAATGAGCAGTTCTTC.

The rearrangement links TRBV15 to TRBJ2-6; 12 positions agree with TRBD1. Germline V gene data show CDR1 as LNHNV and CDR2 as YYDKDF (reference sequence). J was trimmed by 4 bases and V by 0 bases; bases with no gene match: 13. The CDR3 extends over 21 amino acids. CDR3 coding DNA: TGTGCCACCAGCAGAGACAATACCGGGACAGGGGGCCCCATCGGGGCCAACGTCCTGACTTTC. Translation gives CATSRDNTGTGGPIGANVLTF.

CDR3 coding DNA: TGTGCCACCAGTGATGCACTAGCGGGAGGGTCAATCTACAATGAGCAGTTCTTC. Its protein is CATSDALAGGSIYNEQFF. This chain uses TRBV24-1 with TRBJ2-1; 13 bases agree with TRBD2. The germline CDR1 and CDR2 sequences are KGHDR and SFDVKD. This CDR3 is 18 amino acids long. Trimming took 3 bases from V and 3 from J; bases not matched to a gene: 7.

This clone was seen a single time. The CDR3 is CASSPGQVPRREQYF. CDR3 sequence (DNA): TGTGCCAGCTCCCCGGGACAGGTCCCACGTCGCGAGCAGTACTTC. The chain recombines TRBV18 with TRBJ2-7; TRBD1 agrees at 8 bases. Germline trimming cut 6 bases from V and 6 bases from J; bases unmatched to any gene: 13. The germline V gene has CDR1 KGHSH and CDR2 LQKENI. The CDR3 length is 15 residues.

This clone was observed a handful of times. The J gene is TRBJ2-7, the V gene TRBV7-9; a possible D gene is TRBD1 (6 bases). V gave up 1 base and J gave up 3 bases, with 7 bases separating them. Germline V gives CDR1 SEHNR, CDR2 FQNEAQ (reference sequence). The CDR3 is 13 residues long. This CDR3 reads CASSLDRVYEQYF. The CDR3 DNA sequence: TGTGCCAGCAGCTTAGACAGGGTCTACGAGCAGTACTTC. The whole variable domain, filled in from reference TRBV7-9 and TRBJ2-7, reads DTGVSQNPRHKITKRGQNVTFRCDPISEHNRLYWYRQTLGQGPEFLTYFQNEAQLEKSRLLSDRFSAERPKGSFSTLEIQRTEQGDSAMYLCASSLDRVYEQYFGPGTRLTVT.

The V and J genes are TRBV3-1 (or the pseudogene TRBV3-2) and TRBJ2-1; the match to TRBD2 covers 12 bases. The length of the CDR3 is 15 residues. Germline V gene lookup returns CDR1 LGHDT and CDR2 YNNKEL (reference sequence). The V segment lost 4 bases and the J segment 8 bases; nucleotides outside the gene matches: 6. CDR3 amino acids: CASSPSGREADEQFF. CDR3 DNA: TGTGCCAGCAGCCCTAGCGGGAGGGAGGCGGATGAGCAGTTCTTC.

CDR3 DNA sequence: TGTGCCAGTATCGACAGGGGGCTAGGAAACACCATATATTTT. Its translation: CASIDRGLGNTIYF. The chain uses TRBV19 and TRBJ1-3; 10 bases are a match to TRBD1. The germline CDR1 and CDR2 sequences are LNHDA and SQIVND (reference sequence). CDR3 size: 14 residues. Trimming took 7 bases from V and 4 from J; bases not matched to a gene: 4.

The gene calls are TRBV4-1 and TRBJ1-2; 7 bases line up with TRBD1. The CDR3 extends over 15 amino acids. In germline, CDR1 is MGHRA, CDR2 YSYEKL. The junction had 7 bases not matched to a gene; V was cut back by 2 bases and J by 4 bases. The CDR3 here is CASSQLTGQGYGYTF. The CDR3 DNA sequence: TGCGCCAGCAGCCAACTGACAGGGCAAGGCTATGGCTACACCTTC.

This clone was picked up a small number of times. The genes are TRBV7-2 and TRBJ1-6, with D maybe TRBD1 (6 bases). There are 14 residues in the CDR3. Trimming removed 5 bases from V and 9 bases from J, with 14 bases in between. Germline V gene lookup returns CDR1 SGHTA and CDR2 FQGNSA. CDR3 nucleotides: TGTGCCAGCAGCCGGGAAGGGGGTGGTTCACCCCTCCACTTT. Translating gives CASSREGGGSPLHF.